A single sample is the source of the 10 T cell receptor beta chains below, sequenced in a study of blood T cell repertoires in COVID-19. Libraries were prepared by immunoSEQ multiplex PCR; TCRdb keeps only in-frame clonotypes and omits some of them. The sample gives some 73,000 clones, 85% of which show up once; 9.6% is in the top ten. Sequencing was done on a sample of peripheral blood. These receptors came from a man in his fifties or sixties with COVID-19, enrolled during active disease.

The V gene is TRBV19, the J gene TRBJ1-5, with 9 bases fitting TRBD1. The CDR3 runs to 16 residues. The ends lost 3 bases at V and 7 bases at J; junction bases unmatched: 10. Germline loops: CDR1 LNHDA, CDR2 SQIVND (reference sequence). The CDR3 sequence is CASSMLPGQGAQPQHF. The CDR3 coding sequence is TGTGCCAGTAGTATGCTCCCGGGACAGGGAGCCCAGCCCCAGCATTTT.

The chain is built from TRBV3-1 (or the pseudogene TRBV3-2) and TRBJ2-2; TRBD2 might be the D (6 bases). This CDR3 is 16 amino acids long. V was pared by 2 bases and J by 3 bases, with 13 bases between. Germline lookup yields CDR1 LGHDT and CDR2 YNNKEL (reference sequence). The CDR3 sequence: CASSQKGTLDTGELFF. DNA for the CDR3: TGTGCCAGCAGCCAAAAGGGGACTCTCGACACCGGGGAGCTGTTTTTT.

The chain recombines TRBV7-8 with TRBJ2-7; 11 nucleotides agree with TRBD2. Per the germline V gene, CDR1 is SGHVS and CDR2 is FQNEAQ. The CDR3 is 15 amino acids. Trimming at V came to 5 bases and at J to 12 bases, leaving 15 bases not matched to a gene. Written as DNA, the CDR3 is TGTGCCAGCAGCCCCACCGGGGCTAGCGGGAGGCCCCGGTACTTC. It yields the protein CASSPTGASGRPRYF.

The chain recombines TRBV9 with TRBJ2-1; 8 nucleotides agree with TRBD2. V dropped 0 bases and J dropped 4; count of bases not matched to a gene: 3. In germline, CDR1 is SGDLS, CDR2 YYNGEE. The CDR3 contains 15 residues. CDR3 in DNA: TGTGCCAGCAGCGTAGATATAGCGGGATACAATGAGCAGTTCTTC. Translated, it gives CASSVDIAGYNEQFF.

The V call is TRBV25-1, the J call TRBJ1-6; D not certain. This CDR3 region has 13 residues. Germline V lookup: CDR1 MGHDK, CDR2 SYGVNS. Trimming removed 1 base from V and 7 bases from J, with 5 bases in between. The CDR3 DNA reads TGTGCCAGCAGTGAATCAGAAAATTCACCCCTCCACTTT. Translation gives CASSESENSPLHF.

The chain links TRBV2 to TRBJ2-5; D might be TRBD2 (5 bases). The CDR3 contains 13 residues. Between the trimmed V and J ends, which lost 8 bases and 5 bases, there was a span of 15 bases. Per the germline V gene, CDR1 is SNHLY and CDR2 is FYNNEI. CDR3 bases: TGTGCCAGCCGTATAACGCCGGGGGAGACCCAGTACTTC. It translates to CASRITPGETQYF.

In nucleotides, the CDR3 is TGTGCCAGCAGCTTAGCACAGGGATTTAGTGAGCAGTTCTTC. Translating gives CASSLAQGFSEQFF. This sequence joins TRBV11-2 and TRBJ2-1, with D possibly matching TRBD1 (6 bases). The V end lost 1 base, the J end lost 9 bases, and 13 bases lay between the germline ends. Germline V lookup: CDR1 SGHAT, CDR2 FQNNGV. This CDR3 region has 14 residues.

CDR3 bases: TGTGCCTGGAGGGTACAGGGGGTGTACACCGGGGAGCTGTTTTTT. The encoded protein is CAWRVQGVYTGELFF. The chain combines TRBV30 with TRBJ2-2; TRBD1 matches 8 bases. Unmatched junction bases numbered 6, after V lost 3 bases and J lost 3 bases. This CDR3 comprises 15 residues. Germline loops: CDR1 GTSNPN, CDR2 SVGIG (reference sequence). The complete variable domain, with remaining parts taken from reference TRBV30 and TRBJ2-2, reads SQTIHQWPATLVQPVGSPLSLECTVEGTSNPNLYWYRQAAGRGLQLLFYSVGIGQISSEVPQNLSASRPQDRQFILSSKKLLLSDSGFYLCAWRVQGVYTGELFFGEGSRLTVL.

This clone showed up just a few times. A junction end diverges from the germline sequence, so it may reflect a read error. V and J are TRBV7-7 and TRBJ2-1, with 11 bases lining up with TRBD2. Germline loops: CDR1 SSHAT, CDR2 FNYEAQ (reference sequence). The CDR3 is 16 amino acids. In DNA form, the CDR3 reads TGTGCTAGCAGCTCCGGGACTAGCGGCCACTACAATGAGCAGTTCTTC. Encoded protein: CASSSGTSGHYNEQFF.

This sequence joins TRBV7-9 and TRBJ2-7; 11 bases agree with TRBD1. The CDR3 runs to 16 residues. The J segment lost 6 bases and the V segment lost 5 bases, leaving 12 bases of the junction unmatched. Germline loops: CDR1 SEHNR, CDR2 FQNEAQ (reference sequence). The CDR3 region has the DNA TGTGCCAGCAGCCGCGGATTCCGGGACAGGGGGGCCGAGCAGTACTTC. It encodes CASSRGFRDRGAEQYF.